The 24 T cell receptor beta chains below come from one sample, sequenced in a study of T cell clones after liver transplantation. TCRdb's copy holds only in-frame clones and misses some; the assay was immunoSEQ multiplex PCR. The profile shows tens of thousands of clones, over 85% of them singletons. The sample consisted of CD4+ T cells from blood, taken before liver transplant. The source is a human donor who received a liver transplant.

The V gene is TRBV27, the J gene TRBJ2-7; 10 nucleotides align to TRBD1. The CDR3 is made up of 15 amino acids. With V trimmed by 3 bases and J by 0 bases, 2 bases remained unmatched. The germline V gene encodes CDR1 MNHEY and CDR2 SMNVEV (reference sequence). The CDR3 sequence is CASSLGQGTSYEQYF. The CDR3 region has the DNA TGTGCCAGCAGTTTGGGACAGGGGACCTCCTACGAGCAGTACTTC.

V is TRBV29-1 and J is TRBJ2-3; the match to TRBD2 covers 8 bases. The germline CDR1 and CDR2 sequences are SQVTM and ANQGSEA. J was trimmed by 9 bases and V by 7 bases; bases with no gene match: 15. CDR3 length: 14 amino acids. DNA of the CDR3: TGCAGCGCAAAGCAGACTAGCGCACAGGGAACGCAGTATTTT. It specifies CSAKQTSAQGTQYF.

CDR3 sequence: CSVGGTSGRETQYF. The CDR3 nucleotides read TGCAGCGTTGGAGGGACTAGCGGGAGAGAGACCCAGTACTTC. V usage is TRBV29-1 and J usage is TRBJ2-5, with 14 bases identical to TRBD2. The CDR3 spans 14 residues. Germline V lookup: CDR1 SQVTM, CDR2 ANQGSEA. Unmatched junction bases numbered 2, after V lost 4 bases and J lost 4 bases.

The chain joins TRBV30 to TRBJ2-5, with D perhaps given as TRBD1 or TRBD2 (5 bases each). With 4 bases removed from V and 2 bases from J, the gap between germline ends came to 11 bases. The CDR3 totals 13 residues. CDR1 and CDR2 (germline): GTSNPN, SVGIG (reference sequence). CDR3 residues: CAWNGDHQETQYF. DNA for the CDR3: TGTGCCTGGAACGGGGACCATCAAGAGACCCAGTACTTC.

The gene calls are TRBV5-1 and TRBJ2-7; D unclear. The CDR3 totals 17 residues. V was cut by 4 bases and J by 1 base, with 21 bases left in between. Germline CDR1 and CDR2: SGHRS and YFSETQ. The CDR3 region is CASSGPGARVLSYEQYF. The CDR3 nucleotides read TGCGCCAGCAGCGGACCCGGTGCACGCGTTCTTTCCTACGAGCAGTACTTC.

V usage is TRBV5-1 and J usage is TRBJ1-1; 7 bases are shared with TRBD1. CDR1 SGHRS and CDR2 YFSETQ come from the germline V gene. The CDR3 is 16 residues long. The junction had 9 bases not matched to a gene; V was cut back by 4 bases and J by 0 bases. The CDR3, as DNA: TGCGCCAGCAGCCACGAAGGAGGGACAGTGAACACTGAAGCTTTCTTT. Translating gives CASSHEGGTVNTEAFF.

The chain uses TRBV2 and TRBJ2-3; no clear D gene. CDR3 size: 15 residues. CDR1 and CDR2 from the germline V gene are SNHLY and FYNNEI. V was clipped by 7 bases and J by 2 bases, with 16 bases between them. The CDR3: CASTLRGPPTDTQYF. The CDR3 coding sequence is TGTGCCAGCACTCTACGAGGTCCCCCCACAGATACGCAGTATTTT.

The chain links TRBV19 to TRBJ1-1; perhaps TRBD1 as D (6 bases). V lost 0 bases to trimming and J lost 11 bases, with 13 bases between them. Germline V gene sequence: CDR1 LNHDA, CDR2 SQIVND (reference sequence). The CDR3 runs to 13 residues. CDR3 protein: CASSIDPAGVAFF. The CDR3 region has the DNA TGTGCCAGTAGTATAGATCCCGCAGGGGTTGCTTTCTTT.

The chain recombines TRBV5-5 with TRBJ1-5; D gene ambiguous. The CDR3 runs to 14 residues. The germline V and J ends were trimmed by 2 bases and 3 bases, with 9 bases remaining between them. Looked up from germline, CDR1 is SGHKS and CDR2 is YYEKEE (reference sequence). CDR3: CASSFGVFNQPQHF. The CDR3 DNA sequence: TGTGCCAGCAGCTTTGGGGTTTTCAATCAGCCCCAGCATTTT.

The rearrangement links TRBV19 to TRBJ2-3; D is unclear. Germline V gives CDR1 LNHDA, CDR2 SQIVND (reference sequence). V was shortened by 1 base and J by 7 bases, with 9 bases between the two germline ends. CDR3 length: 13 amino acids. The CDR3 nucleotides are TGTGCCAGTAGTATAGGAGCTGGGTATACGCAGTATTTT. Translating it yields CASSIGAGYTQYF.

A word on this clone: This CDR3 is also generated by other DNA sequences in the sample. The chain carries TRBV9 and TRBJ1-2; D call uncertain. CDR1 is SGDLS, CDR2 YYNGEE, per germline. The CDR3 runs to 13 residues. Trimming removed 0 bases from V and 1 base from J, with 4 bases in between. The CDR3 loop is CASSVDSNYGYTF. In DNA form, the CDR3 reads TGTGCCAGCAGCGTAGACAGTAACTATGGCTACACCTTC.

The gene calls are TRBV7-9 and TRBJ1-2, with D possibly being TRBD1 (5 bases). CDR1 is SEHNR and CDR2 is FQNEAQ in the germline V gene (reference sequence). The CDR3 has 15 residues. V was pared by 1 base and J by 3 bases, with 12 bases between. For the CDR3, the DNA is TGTGCCAGCAGCTTAGGTACTAGGGGTGACTATGGCTACACCTTC. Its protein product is CASSLGTRGDYGYTF.

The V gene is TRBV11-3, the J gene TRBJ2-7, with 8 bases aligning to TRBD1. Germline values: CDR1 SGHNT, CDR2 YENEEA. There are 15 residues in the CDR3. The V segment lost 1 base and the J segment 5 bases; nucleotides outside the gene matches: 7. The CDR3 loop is CASSLGSGGSDEQYF. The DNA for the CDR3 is TGTGCCAGCAGCTTAGGATCAGGGGGCAGCGACGAGCAGTACTTC.

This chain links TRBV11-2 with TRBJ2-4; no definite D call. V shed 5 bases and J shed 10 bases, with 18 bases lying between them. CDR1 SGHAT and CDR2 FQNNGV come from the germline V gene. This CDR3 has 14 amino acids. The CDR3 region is CASSNVRSSSIQYF. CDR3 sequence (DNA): TGTGCCAGCAGCAACGTCCGGAGCTCCTCAATTCAGTACTTC. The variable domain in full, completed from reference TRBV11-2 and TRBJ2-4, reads EAGVAQSPRYKIIEKRQSVAFWCNPISGHATLYWYQQILGQGPKLLIQFQNNGVVDDSQLPKDRFSAERLKGVDSTLKIQPAKLEDSAVYLCASSNVRSSSIQYFGAGTRLSVL.

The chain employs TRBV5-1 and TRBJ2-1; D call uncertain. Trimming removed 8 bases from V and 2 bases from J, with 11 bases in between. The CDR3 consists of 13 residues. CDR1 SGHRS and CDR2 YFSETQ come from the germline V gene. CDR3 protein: CASRADPYNEQFF. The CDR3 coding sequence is TGCGCCAGTCGGGCCGATCCCTACAATGAGCAGTTCTTC.

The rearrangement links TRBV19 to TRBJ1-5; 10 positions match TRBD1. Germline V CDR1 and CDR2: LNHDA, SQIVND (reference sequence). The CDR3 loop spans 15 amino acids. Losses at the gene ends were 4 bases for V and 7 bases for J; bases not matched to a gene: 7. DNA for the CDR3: TGTGCCAGTAGTACCGCCGGGACAGGGGTACAGCCCCAGCATTTT. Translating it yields CASSTAGTGVQPQHF.

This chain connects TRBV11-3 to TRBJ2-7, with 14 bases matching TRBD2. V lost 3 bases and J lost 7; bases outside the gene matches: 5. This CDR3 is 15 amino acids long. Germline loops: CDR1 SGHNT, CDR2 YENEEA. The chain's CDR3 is CASSLGLAGDGEQYF. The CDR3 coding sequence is TGTGCCAGCAGCTTGGGACTAGCGGGAGATGGGGAGCAGTACTTC. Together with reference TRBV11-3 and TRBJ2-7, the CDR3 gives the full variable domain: EAGVVQSPRYKIIEKKQPVAFWCNPISGHNTLYWYLQNLGQGPELLIRYENEEAVDDSQLPKDRFSAERLKGVDSTLKIQPAELGDSAVYLCASSLGLAGDGEQYFGPGTRLTVT.

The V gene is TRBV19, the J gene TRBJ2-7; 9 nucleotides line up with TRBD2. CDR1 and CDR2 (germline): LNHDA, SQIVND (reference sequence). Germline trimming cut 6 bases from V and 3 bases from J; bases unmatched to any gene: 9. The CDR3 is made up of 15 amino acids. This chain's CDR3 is CASSLLKREVYEQYF. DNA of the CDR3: TGTGCCAGTAGCCTTCTTAAGCGGGAGGTCTACGAGCAGTACTTC.

CDR3 DNA sequence: TGTGCCAGCAGCTTAGTCTTTGGTAGCTCCTACAATGAGCAGTTCTTC. It codes for CASSLVFGSSYNEQFF. The chain links TRBV11-3 to TRBJ2-1; D remains ambiguous. Per the germline V gene, CDR1 is SGHNT and CDR2 is YENEEA. Deletions cut 1 base from V and 0 bases from J, with 10 bases between. The CDR3 runs to 16 residues.

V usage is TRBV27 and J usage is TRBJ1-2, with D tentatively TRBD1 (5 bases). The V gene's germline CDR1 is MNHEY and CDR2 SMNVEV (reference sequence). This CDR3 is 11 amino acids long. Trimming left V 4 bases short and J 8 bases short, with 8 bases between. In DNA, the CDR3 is TGTGCCAGCAGTTCGGGGGTCGGCTACACCTTC. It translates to CASSSGVGYTF.

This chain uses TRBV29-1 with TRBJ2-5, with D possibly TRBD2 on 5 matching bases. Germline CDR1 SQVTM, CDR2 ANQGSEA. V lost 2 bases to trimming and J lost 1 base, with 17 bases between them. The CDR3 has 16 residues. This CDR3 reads CSVEKRARQLQETQYF. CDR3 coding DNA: TGCAGCGTTGAAAAGAGGGCCAGGCAACTCCAAGAGACCCAGTACTTC.

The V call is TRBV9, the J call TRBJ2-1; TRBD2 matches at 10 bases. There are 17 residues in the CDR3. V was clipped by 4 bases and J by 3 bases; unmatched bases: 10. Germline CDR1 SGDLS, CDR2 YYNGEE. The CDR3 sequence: CASSLTAGGPNYNEQFF. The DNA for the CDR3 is TGTGCCAGCAGCCTAACAGCGGGAGGGCCCAACTACAATGAGCAGTTCTTC. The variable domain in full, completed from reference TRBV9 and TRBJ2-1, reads DSGVTQTPKHLITATGQRVTLRCSPRSGDLSVYWYQQSLDQGLQFLIQYYNGEERAKGNILERFSAQQFPDLHSELNLSSLELGDSALYFCASSLTAGGPNYNEQFFGPGTRLTVL.

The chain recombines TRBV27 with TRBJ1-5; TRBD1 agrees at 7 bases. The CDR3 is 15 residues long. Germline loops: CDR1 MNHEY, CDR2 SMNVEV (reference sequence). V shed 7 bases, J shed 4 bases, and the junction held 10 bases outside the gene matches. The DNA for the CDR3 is TGTGCCAGCAAGATGGGACAGCGCTCTAATCAGCCCCAGCATTTT. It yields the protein CASKMGQRSNQPQHF.

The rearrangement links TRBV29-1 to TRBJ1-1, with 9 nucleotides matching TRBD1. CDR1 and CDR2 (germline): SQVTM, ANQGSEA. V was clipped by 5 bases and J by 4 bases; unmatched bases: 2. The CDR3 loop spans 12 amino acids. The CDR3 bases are TGCAGCGTTCGACAGGGGGGCACTGAAGCTTTCTTT. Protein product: CSVRQGGTEAFF.